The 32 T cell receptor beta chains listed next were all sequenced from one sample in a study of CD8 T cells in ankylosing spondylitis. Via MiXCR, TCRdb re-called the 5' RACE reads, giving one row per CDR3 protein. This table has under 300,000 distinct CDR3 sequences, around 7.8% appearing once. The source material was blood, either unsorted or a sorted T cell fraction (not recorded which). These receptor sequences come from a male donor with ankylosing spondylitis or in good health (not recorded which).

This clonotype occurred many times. The CDR3 DNA is TGTGCCAGCAGCTTATCCCCAGTTGGGGCTGGAAACACCATATATTTT. Amino acids: CASSLSPVGAGNTIYF. The V and J genes are TRBV7-9 and TRBJ1-3; D not resolved. Germline values: CDR1 SEHNR, CDR2 FQNEAQ (reference sequence). The CDR3 loop spans 16 amino acids. The V and J ends lost 2 bases and 2 bases respectively, with 13 bases between them.

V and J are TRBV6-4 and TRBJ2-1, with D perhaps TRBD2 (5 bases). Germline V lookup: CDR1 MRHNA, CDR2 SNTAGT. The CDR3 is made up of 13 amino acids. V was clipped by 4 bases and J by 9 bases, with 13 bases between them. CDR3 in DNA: TGTGCCAGCAGTGGGGTGGGAGCTAGTGAGCAGTTCTTC. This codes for CASSGVGASEQFF.

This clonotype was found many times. The CDR3 reads CASSLVDTGELFF. The CDR3 nucleotides read TGTGCCAGCAGCTTAGTGGACACCGGGGAGCTGTTTTTT. The chain is built from TRBV7-8 and TRBJ2-2, with D uncertain. CDR1 and CDR2 (germline): SGHVS, FQNEAQ. The V end was cut by 1 base, the J end by 3 bases, with 3 bases between. This CDR3 region has 13 residues. Based on the CDR3 plus reference TRBV7-8 and TRBJ2-2, the full variable domain is GAGVSQSPRYKVAKRGQDVALRCDPISGHVSLFWYQQALGQGPEFLTYFQNEAQLDKSGLPSDRFFAERPEGSVSTLKIQRTQQEDSAVYLCASSLVDTGELFFGEGSRLTVL.

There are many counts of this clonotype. The CDR3 spells CASSLVDRENRYTF. The CDR3, as DNA: TGTGCCAGCAGCTTAGTTGACAGGGAGAATCGCTACACCTTC. This rearrangement joins TRBV7-9 to TRBJ1-2; 7 nucleotides agree with TRBD1. The CDR3 contains 14 residues. V lost 1 base and J lost 9; bases outside the gene matches: 8. Germline V gene lookup returns CDR1 SEHNR and CDR2 FQNEAQ (reference sequence).

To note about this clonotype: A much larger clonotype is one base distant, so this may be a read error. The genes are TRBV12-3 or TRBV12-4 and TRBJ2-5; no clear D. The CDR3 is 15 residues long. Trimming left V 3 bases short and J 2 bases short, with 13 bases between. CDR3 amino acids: CASSLVAERQETQYF. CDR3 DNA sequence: TGTGCCAGCAGTTTGGTGGCGGAACGTCAAGAGACCCAGTACTTC.

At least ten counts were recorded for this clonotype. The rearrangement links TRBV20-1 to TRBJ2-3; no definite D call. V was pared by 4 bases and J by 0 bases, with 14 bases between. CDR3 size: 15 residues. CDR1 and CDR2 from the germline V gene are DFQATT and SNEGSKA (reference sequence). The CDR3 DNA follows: TGCAGTGCTAAGCCACAGAGAGTTAGCACAGATACGCAGTATTTT. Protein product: CSAKPQRVSTDTQYF.

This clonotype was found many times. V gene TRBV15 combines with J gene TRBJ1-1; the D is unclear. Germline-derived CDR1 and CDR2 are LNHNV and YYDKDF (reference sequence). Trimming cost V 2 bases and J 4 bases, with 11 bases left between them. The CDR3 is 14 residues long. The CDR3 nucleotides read TGTGCCACCAGCAGAAGAATGGAGGGCACTGAAGCTTTCTTT. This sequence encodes CATSRRMEGTEAFF.

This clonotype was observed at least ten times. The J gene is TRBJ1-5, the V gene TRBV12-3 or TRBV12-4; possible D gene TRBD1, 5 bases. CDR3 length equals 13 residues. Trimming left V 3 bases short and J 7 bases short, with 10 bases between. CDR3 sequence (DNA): TGTGCCAGCAGTTTGGGGGAGGGACAGCCCCAGCATTTT. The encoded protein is CASSLGEGQPQHF.

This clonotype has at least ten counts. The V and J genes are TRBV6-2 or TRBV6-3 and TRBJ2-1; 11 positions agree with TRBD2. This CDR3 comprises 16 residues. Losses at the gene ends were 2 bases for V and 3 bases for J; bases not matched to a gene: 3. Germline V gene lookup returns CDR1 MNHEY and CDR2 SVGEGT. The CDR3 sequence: CASSYPTSGVYNEQFF. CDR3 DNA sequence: TGTGCCAGCAGTTACCCGACTAGCGGGGTCTACAATGAGCAGTTCTTC.

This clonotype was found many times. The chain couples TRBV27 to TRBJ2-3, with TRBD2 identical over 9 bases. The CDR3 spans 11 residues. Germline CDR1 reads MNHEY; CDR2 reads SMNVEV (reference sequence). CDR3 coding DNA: TGTGCAGCGGGGGGATGGGATACGCAGTATTTT. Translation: CAAGGWDTQYF.

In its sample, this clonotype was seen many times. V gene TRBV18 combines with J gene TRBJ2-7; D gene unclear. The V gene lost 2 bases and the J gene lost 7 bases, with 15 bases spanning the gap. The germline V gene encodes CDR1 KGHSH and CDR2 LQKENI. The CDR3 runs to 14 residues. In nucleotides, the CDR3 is TGTGCCAGCTCACCAGGGCAGGCGATAACTGAGCAGTACTTC. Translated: CASSPGQAITEQYF.

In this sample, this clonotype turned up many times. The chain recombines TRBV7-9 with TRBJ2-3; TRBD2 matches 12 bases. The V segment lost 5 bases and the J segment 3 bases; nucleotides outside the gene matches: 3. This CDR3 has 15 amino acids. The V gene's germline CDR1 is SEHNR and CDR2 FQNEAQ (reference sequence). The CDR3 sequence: CASSALAGGTDTQYF. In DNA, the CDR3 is TGTGCCAGCAGCGCTCTAGCGGGAGGGACAGATACGCAGTATTTT.

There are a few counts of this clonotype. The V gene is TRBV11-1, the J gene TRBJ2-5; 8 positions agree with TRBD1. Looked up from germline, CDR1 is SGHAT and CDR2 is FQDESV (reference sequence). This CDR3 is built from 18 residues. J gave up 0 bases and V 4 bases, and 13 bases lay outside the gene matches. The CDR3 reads CASSSQPGQVMYQETQYF. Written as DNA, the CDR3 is TGTGCCAGCAGCTCACAACCGGGACAGGTGATGTACCAAGAGACCCAGTACTTC.

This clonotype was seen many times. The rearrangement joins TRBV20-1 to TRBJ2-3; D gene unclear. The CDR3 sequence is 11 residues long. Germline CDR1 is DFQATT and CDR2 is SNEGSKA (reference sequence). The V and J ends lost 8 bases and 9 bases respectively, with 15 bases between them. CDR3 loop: CSFSQEMTQYF. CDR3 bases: TGCAGTTTCAGCCAGGAGATGACGCAGTATTTT.

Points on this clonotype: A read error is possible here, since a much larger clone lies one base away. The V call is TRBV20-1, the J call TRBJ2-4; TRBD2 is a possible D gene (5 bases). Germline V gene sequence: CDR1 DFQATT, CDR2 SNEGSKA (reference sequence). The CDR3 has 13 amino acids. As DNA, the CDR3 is TGCAGTGTTAAACTAGAGGCTCAAAACCTTCAGTACTTC. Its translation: CSVKLEAQNLQYF.

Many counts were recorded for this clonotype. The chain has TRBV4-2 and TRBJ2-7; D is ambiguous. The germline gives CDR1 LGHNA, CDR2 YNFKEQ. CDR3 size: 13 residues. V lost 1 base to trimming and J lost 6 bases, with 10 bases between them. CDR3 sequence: CASSQGSWSEQYF. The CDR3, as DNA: TGTGCCAGCAGCCAAGGAAGTTGGAGCGAGCAGTACTTC.

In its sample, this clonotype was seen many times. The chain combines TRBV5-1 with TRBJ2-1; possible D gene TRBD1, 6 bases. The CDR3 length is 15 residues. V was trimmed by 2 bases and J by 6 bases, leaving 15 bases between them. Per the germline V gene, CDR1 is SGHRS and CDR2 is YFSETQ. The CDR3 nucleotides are TGCGCCAGCAGCTTATCTGGGGTCAGGGGCAATGAGCAGTTCTTC. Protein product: CASSLSGVRGNEQFF.

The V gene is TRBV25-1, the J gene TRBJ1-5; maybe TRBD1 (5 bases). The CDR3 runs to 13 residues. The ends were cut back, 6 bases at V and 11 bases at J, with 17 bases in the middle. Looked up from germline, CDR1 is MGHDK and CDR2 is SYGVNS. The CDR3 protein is CASSPGAGGTQHF. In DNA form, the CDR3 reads TGTGCCAGCAGCCCCGGGGCGGGCGGGACCCAGCATTTT.

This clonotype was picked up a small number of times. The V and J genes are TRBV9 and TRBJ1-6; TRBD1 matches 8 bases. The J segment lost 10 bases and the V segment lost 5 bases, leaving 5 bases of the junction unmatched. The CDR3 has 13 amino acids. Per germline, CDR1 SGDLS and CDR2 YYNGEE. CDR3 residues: CASRGQEGSPLHF. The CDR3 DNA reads TGTGCCAGCAGGGGACAGGAGGGGTCACCCCTCCACTTT.

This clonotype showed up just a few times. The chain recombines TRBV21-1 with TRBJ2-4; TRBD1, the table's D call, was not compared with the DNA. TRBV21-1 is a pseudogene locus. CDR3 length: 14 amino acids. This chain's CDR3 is CARNRELGKNIQYF. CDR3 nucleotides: TGTGCCAGAAACCGGGAGCTAGGCAAAAACATTCAGTACTTC.

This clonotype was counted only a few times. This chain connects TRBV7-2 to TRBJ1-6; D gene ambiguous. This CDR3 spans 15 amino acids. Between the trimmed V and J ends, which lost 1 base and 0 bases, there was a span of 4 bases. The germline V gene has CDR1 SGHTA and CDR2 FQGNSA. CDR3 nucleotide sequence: TGTGCCAGCAGCTTAGGTCGCTCCTATAATTCACCCCTCCACTTT. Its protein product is CASSLGRSYNSPLHF.

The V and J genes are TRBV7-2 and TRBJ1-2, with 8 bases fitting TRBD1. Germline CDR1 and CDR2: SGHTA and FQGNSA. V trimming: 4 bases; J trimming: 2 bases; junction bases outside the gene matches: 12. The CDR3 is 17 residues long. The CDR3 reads CASSSRTGSHANYGYTF. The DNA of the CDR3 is TGTGCCAGCAGCTCTCGGACAGGGTCTCATGCCAACTATGGCTACACCTTC.

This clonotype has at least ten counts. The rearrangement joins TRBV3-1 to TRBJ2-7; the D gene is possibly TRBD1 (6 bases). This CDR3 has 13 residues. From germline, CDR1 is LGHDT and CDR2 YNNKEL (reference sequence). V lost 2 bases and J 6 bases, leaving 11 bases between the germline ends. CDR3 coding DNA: TGTGCCAGCAGCCAATTCTCAGGGGCCGAGCAGTACTTC. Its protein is CASSQFSGAEQYF.

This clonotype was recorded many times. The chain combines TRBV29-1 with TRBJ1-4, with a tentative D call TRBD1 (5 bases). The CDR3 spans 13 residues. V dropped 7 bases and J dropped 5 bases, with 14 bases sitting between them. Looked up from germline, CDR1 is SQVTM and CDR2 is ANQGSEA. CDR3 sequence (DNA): TGCAGCGCCCGAGGGGACGGGAATGAAAAACTGTTTTTT. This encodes CSARGDGNEKLFF.

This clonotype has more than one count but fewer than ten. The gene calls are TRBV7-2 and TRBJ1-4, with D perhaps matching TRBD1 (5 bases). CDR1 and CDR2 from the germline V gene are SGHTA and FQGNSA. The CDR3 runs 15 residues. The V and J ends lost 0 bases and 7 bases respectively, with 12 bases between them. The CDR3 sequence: CASSLAPRDGEKLFF. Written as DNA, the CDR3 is TGTGCCAGCAGCTTAGCCCCCAGGGACGGTGAAAAACTGTTTTTT. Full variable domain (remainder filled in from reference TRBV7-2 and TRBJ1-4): GAGVSQSPSNKVTEKGKDVELRCDPISGHTALYWYRQSLGQGLEFLIYFQGNSAPDKSGLPSDRFSAERTGGSVSTLTIQRTQQEDSAVYLCASSLAPRDGEKLFFGSGTQLSVL.

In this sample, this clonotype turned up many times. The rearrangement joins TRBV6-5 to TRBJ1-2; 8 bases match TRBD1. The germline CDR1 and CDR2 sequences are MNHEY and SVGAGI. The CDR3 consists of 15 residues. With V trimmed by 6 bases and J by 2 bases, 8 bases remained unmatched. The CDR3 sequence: CASSYRTGTNYGYTF. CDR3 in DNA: TGTGCCAGCAGCTACAGGACAGGGACCAACTATGGCTACACCTTC.

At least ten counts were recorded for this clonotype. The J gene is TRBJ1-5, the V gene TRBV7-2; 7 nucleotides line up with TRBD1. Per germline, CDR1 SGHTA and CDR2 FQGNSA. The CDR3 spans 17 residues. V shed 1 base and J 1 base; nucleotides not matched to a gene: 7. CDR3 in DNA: TGTGCCAGCAGCTTAGTAACCAGGGGGAGGAGCAATCAGCCCCAGCATTTT. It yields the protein CASSLVTRGRSNQPQHF. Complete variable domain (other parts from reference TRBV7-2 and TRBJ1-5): GAGVSQSPSNKVTEKGKDVELRCDPISGHTALYWYRQSLGQGLEFLIYFQGNSAPDKSGLPSDRFSAERTGGSVSTLTIQRTQQEDSAVYLCASSLVTRGRSNQPQHFGDGTRLSIL.

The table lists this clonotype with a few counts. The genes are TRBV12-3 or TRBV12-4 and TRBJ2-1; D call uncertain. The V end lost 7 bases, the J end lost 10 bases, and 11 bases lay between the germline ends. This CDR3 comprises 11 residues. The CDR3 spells CASTIDTEQFF. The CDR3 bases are TGTGCCAGCACTATCGACACCGAGCAGTTCTTC.

The chain's CDR3 is CASGPGPLYSNQPQHF. The CDR3 nucleotides are TGTGCCAGCGGCCCCGGGCCCCTCTATAGCAATCAGCCCCAGCATTTT. The rearrangement joins TRBV4-2 to TRBJ1-5; the D is unclear. Germline loops: CDR1 LGHNA, CDR2 YNFKEQ. The CDR3 extends over 16 amino acids. V lost 8 bases and J 0 bases, leaving 17 bases between the germline ends.

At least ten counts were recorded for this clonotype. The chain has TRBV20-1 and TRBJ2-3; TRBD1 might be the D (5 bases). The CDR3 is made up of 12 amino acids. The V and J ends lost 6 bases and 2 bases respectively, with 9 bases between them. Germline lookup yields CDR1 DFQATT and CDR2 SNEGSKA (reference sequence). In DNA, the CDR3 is TGCAGTGCACCGGACAACACAGATACGCAGTATTTT. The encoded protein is CSAPDNTDTQYF.

CDR3 coding DNA: TGCAGTGCCTCTCAGACAGGGGGGCAAGAGACCCAGTACTTC. This translates into CSASQTGGQETQYF. The V call is TRBV20-1, the J call TRBJ2-5, with TRBD1 matching over 9 bases. The J segment lost 2 bases and the V segment lost 6 bases, leaving 7 bases of the junction unmatched. The CDR3 covers 14 residues. Germline V gene data show CDR1 as DFQATT and CDR2 as SNEGSKA (reference sequence).

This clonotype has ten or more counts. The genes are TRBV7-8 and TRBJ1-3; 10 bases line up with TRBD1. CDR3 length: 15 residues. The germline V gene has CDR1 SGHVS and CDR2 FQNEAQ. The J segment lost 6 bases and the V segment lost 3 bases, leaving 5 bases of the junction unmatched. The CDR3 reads CASSFGTGAPNTIYF. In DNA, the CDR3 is TGTGCCAGCAGCTTCGGGACAGGGGCTCCAAACACCATATATTTT. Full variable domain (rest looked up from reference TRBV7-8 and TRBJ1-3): GAGVSQSPRYKVAKRGQDVALRCDPISGHVSLFWYQQALGQGPEFLTYFQNEAQLDKSGLPSDRFFAERPEGSVSTLKIQRTQQEDSAVYLCASSFGTGAPNTIYFGEGSWLTVV.